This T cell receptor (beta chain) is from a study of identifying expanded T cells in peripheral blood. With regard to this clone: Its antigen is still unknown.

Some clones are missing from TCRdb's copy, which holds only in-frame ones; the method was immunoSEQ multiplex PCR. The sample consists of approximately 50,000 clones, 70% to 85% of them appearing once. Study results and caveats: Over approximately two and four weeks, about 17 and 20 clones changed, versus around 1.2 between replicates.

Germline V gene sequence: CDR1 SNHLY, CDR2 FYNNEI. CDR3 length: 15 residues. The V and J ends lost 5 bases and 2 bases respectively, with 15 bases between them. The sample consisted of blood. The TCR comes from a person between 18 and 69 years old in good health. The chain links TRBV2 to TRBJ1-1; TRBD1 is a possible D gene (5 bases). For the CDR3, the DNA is TGTGCCAGCAGTCCCTACCGGACATCTAACACTGAAGCTTTCTTT. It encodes CASSPYRTSNTEAFF.